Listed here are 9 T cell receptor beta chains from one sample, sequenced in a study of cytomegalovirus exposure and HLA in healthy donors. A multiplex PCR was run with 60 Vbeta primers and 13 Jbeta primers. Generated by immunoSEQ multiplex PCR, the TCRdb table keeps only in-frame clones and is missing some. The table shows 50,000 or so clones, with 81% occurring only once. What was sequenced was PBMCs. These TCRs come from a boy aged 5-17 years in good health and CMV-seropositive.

The CDR3 nucleotides are TGCGCCAGCAGCCAAGACTCGGGAGGGCCAGAGACCCAGTACTTC. Translating it yields CASSQDSGGPETQYF. The chain joins TRBV4-1 to TRBJ2-5; 8 bases are a match to TRBD2. After removal of 0 bases from V and 4 bases from J, the junction contained 4 bases not matched to a gene. The CDR3 has 15 amino acids. Germline lookup yields CDR1 MGHRA and CDR2 YSYEKL.

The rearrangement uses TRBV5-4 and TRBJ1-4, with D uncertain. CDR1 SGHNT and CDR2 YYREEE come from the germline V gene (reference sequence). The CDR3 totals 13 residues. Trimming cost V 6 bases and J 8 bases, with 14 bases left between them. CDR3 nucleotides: TGTGCCAGCACTGGCCAGCCGGGGGAAAAACTGTTTTTT. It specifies CASTGQPGEKLFF. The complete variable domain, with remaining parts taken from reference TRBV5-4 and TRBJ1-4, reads ETGVTQSPTHLIKTRGQQVTLRCSSQSGHNTVSWYQQALGQGPQFIFQYYREEENGRGNFPPRFSGLQFPNYSSELNVNALELDDSALYLCASTGQPGEKLFFGSGTQLSVL.

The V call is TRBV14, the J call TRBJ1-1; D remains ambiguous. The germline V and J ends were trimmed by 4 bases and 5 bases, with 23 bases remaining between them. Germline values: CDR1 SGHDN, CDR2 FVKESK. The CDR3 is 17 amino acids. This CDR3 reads CASSPIRGNREKTEAFF. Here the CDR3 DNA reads TGTGCCAGCAGCCCTATCCGAGGGAATAGGGAGAAAACTGAAGCTTTCTTT.

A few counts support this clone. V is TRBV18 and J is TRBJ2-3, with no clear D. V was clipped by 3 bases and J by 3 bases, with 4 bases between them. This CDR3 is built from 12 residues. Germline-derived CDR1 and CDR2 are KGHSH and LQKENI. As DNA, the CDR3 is TGTGCCAGCTCACCGCGTACAGATACGCAGTATTTT. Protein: CASSPRTDTQYF.

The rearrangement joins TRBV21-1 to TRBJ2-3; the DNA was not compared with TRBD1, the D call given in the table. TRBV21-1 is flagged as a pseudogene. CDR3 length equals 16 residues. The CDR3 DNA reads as TGTGCCAGCAGCCTCCAGGGGACAGCCAGCACAGATACGCAGTATTTT. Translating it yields CASSLQGTASTDTQYF.

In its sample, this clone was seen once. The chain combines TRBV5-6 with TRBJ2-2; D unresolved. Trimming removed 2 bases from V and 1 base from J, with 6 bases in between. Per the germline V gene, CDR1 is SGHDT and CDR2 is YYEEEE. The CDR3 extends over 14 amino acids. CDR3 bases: TGTGCCAGCAGCTTACAGAGGAACACCGGGGAGCTGTTTTTT. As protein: CASSLQRNTGELFF.

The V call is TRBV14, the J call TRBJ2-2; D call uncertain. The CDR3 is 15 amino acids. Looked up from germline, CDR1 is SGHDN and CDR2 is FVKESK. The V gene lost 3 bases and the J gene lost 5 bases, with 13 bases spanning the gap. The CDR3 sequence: CASSHLTVGTGELFF. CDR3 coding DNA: TGTGCCAGCAGCCACCTTACAGTTGGAACCGGGGAGCTGTTTTTT.

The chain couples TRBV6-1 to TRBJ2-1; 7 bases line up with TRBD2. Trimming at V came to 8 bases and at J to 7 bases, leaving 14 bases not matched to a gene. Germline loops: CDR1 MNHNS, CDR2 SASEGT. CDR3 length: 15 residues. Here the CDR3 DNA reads TGTGCCAGCGGGACTACGGCGAGTTATAGGAATGAGCAGTTCTTC. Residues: CASGTTASYRNEQFF.

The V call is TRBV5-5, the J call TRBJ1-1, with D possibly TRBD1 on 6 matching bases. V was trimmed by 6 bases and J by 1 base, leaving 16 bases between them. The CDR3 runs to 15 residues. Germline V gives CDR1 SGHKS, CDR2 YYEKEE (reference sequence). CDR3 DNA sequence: TGTGCCAGCAACCCGCGGACAGTCAAGAACACTGAAGCTTTCTTT. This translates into CASNPRTVKNTEAFF. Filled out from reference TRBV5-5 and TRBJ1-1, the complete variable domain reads DAGVTQSPTHLIKTRGQQVTLRCSPISGHKSVSWYQQVLGQGPQFIFQYYEKEERGRGNFPDRFSARQFPNYSSELNVNALLLGDSALYLCASNPRTVKNTEAFFGQGTRLTVV.